Included here is one T cell receptor (beta chain) sequence, with context. This specimen belongs to a study of shared clonotypes between healthy human individuals. Germline CDR1 MGHRA, CDR2 YSYEKL. The CDR3 covers 14 residues. Deletions cut 5 bases from V and 1 base from J, with 10 bases between. Naive CD8 isolation took CD45RO-negative cells positively selected for CCR7 and excluded terminally differentiated effector memory CD45RA+ cells. Donors included only healthy HIV-negative adults lacking recent acute infections or vaccinations. Replicate sorted-subset PCRs were loaded with 150 to 200 ng DNA, tens of thousands of T cell genomes. Some clones are missing from TCRdb's copy, which holds only in-frame ones; the method was immunoSEQ multiplex PCR. The sample comprises roughly 890,000 clones, 80% to 95% of which are singletons, and 24% rests with the top ten.

The source is a man aged 30 to 45 in good health. Material: naive CD8+ T cells sorted from blood. The chain carries TRBV4-1 and TRBJ2-3; the D gene is possibly TRBD1 (5 bases). As DNA, the CDR3 is TGCGCCAGCAGCAGGGGTGGGGGCACAGATACGCAGTATTTT. Its translation is CASSRGGGTDTQYF.